What follows are 16 T cell receptor beta chains derived from one specimen sequenced in a study of STAT3 mutations in large granular lymphocyte leukemia. Overall study results and limits: At least one immunodominant TCR beta clonotype appeared in every T-cell large granular lymphocyte leukemia patient.

The data were produced by immunoSEQ multiplex PCR, yet TCRdb's version contains in-frame clones alone and is incomplete. The sample yields 4,000 to 5,000 clones, about 81% seen once. Which antigens these TCRs recognize remains unknown. The sequencing sample was made of peripheral blood mononuclear cells. Receptor source: a boy aged 5-17 years with T-cell large granular lymphocyte leukemia. Some clones in this sample may be carry-over from other donors' samples.

The V call is TRBV30, the J call TRBJ1-5, with TRBD1 matching 9 bases. Germline loops: CDR1 GTSNPN, CDR2 SVGIG (reference sequence). V shed 0 bases, J shed 4 bases, and the junction held 1 base outside the gene matches. The CDR3 extends over 14 amino acids. CDR3 sequence reads: CAWSVGTGNQPQHF. Here the CDR3 DNA reads TGTGCCTGGAGTGTTGGGACAGGGAATCAGCCCCAGCATTTT.

This clone was found once. The rearrangement uses TRBV5-1 and TRBJ2-3; 14 bases map to TRBD2. CDR1 is SGHRS, CDR2 YFSETQ, per germline. V trimming: 4 bases; J trimming: 3 bases; junction bases outside the gene matches: 4. The CDR3 is made up of 16 amino acids. Written as DNA, the CDR3 is TGCGCCAGCAGCGGGGGGACTAGCGGGAGTACAGATACGCAGTATTTT. It yields the protein CASSGGTSGSTDTQYF.

The chain joins TRBV28 to TRBJ2-7; D perhaps matches TRBD2 (6 bases). Germline CDR1 is MDHEN and CDR2 is SYDVKM. The V and J ends lost 2 bases and 0 bases respectively, with 11 bases between them. This CDR3 has 15 residues. The CDR3 nucleotides read TGTGCCAGCAGTTTAGGAGGGGCGAGCTCCTACGAGCAGTACTTC. This translates into CASSLGGASSYEQYF.

This clone was seen more than once but under ten times. The V and J genes are TRBV5-1 and TRBJ1-6; no firm D call. V was cut by 0 bases and J by 9 bases, with 4 bases left in between. This CDR3 comprises 12 residues. CDR1 and CDR2 from the germline V gene are SGHRS and YFSETQ. The CDR3 loop is CASSLGGSPLHF. The CDR3 DNA reads TGCGCCAGCAGCTTGGGCGGTTCACCCCTCCACTTT.

The J gene is TRBJ2-1, the V gene TRBV5-4; the match to TRBD1 covers 10 bases. The V gene's germline CDR1 is SGHNT and CDR2 YYREEE (reference sequence). V was pared by 4 bases and J by 3 bases, with 7 bases of the junction left unmatched. This CDR3 is 16 amino acids long. CDR3 sequence reads: CASSESGTGVYNEQFF. The CDR3 nucleotides are TGTGCCAGCAGCGAGTCCGGGACAGGGGTCTACAATGAGCAGTTCTTC.

This sequence joins TRBV5-1 and TRBJ1-2; the match to TRBD1 covers 11 bases. Losses at the gene ends were 6 bases for V and 8 bases for J; bases not matched to a gene: 12. The germline V gene has CDR1 SGHRS and CDR2 YFSETQ. The CDR3 is 15 amino acids. CDR3 DNA sequence: TGCGCCAGCACCATCCGGACAGGGGGCGCGGGAGGCTACACCTTC. Translating gives CASTIRTGGAGGYTF.

The chain has TRBV7-9 and TRBJ2-7, with D possibly matching TRBD2 (6 bases). The V and J ends lost 1 base and 3 bases respectively, with 7 bases between them. The CDR3 has 13 amino acids. The germline gives CDR1 SEHNR, CDR2 FQNEAQ (reference sequence). The CDR3 DNA is TGTGCCAGCAGCTTAGGGGGAGGCTACGAGCAGTACTTC. Translating gives CASSLGGGYEQYF.

The chain joins TRBV4-1 to TRBJ1-5, with D hard to call. The CDR3 is 14 residues long. Trimming removed 3 bases from V and 5 bases from J, with 11 bases in between. Germline V gives CDR1 MGHRA, CDR2 YSYEKL. DNA for the CDR3: TGCGCCAGCAGCCACGACCAAATTGATCAGCCCCAGCATTTT. This codes for CASSHDQIDQPQHF.

The J gene is TRBJ2-7, the V gene TRBV18; D ambiguous. The CDR3 length is 14 residues. Germline CDR1 KGHSH, CDR2 LQKENI. Trimming took 5 bases from V and 2 from J, leaving 13 bases between them. CDR3 DNA sequence: TGTGCCAGCTCAGCCCGGTCTGAAACCTACGAGCAGTACTTC. Its translation: CASSARSETYEQYF.

This chain connects TRBV30 to TRBJ2-1; a possible D gene is TRBD2 (5 bases). Germline CDR1 reads GTSNPN; CDR2 reads SVGIG (reference sequence). The CDR3 covers 11 residues. V lost 0 bases to trimming and J lost 9 bases, with 6 bases between them. CDR3 nucleotides: TGTGCCTGGAGTGTTGGAGGTGAGCAGTTCTTC. The encoded protein is CAWSVGGEQFF.

The J gene is TRBJ2-5, the V gene TRBV30; TRBD2 matches at 10 bases. J lost 4 bases, V lost 1 base, and 6 bases had no gene match. The germline V gene has CDR1 GTSNPN and CDR2 SVGIG (reference sequence). The CDR3 runs to 15 residues. The CDR3 loop reads CAWSGAGGLGETQYF. The CDR3 DNA reads TGTGCCTGGAGTGGAGCGGGGGGGCTAGGAGAGACCCAGTACTTC.

The genes are TRBV30 and TRBJ1-6; tentatively, D is TRBD1 (6 bases). From germline, CDR1 is GTSNPN and CDR2 SVGIG (reference sequence). With 1 base removed from V and 8 bases from J, the gap between germline ends came to 18 bases. The CDR3 extends over 16 amino acids. As DNA, the CDR3 is TGTGCCTGGAGTGACGTACCGGGACAATCAGATTCACCCCTCCACTTT. Protein sequence: CAWSDVPGQSDSPLHF. The full variable domain, with the rest looked up from reference TRBV30 and TRBJ1-6, is SQTIHQWPATLVQPVGSPLSLECTVEGTSNPNLYWYRQAAGRGLQLLFYSVGIGQISSEVPQNLSASRPQDRQFILSSKKLLLSDSGFYLCAWSDVPGQSDSPLHFGNGTRLTVT.

This clone came up a few times. The chain has TRBV23-1 and TRBJ2-7, with D maybe TRBD2 (6 bases). TRBV23-1 is assigned to the ORF class and has an uncertain function. The CDR3 is 16 residues long. With 3 bases removed from V and 7 bases from J, the gap between germline ends came to 22 bases. In DNA, the CDR3 is TGCGCCAGCAGTCATACTAGCCCACCACGTCGTAGAGAGCAGTACTTC. It yields the protein CASSHTSPPRRREQYF.

The chain is built from TRBV5-1 and TRBJ2-7; 8 bases line up with TRBD2. The junction had 0 bases not matched to a gene; V was cut back by 2 bases and J by 2 bases. The CDR3 is made up of 13 amino acids. The V gene's germline CDR1 is SGHRS and CDR2 YFSETQ. The CDR3 spells CASSFSGTYEQYF. CDR3 sequence (DNA): TGCGCCAGCAGCTTTAGCGGGACCTACGAGCAGTACTTC. The complete variable domain, with remaining parts taken from reference TRBV5-1 and TRBJ2-7, reads KAGVTQTPRYLIKTRGQQVTLSCSPISGHRSVSWYQQTPGQGLQFLFEYFSETQRNKGNFPGRFSGRQFSNSRSEMNVSTLELGDSALYLCASSFSGTYEQYFGPGTRLTVT.

The V call is TRBV6-6, the J call TRBJ2-3; tentative D call: TRBD2 (5 bases). Between the trimmed V and J ends, which lost 5 bases and 8 bases, there was a span of 14 bases. The CDR3 spans 13 residues. The germline CDR1 and CDR2 sequences are MNHNY and SVGAGI (reference sequence). In nucleotides, the CDR3 is TGTGCCAGCAGTAAAGGACTCGACTTTACGCAGTATTTT. It translates to CASSKGLDFTQYF.

The chain carries TRBV5-1 and TRBJ1-1; 7 bases match TRBD1. The CDR3 covers 17 residues. Germline V gives CDR1 SGHRS, CDR2 YFSETQ. J gave up 0 bases and V 0 bases, and 8 bases lay outside the gene matches. CDR3 DNA: TGCGCCAGCAGCTTGGTAGGTAGGGGGCAGGTGAACACTGAAGCTTTCTTT. It codes for CASSLVGRGQVNTEAFF.